The 4 T cell receptor beta chains listed next were all sequenced from one sample in a study of regulatory T cells in long-lasting Graves disease. The authors built TCR beta libraries using iRepertoire HTBI primers and Arm-PCR of CDR3 regions. TCRdb recomputed calls from the multiplex PCR reads with MiXCR, one row per CDR3 protein. The sample lists 650,000 to 700,000 distinct CDR3 sequences, around 30% seen once, with 40% to 50% in the top ten. The time point: persistent/refractory GD, antithyroid drugs over 5 years with positive TRAb. RNA extracted from PBMCs served as the sequencing template. Sample: peripheral blood mononuclear cells (PBMCs), taken when the disease was refractory, from a patient treated with antithyroid drugs. Receptors were obtained from a female donor with Graves disease.

The V and J genes are TRBV6-4 and TRBJ1-2; D unclear. V lost 0 bases, J lost 6 bases, and 11 bases lay in between. The CDR3 totals 14 residues. Germline V lookup: CDR1 MRHNA, CDR2 SNTAGT. CDR3 loop: CASSDSPGLNGYTF. In nucleotides, the CDR3 is TGTGCCAGCAGTGACTCTCCGGGATTAAATGGCTACACCTTC.

In its sample, this clonotype was seen a few times. J is TRBJ2-7 and V is TRBV30; 11 bases map to TRBD1. Trimming cost V 4 bases and J 8 bases; bases outside gene matches: 13. The CDR3 extends over 15 amino acids. Germline V gene lookup returns CDR1 GTSNPN and CDR2 SVGIG (reference sequence). CDR3 protein: CAWTATGQGASQQYF. CDR3 nucleotides: TGTGCCTGGACCGCAACAGGACAGGGGGCTTCGCAGCAGTACTTC.

This clonotype was observed a few times. The gene calls are TRBV3-1 and TRBJ1-1, with D maybe TRBD1 (5 bases). Trimming took off 1 base at V and 10 bases at J, with 13 bases between the two ends. Germline CDR1 is LGHDT and CDR2 is YNNKEL (reference sequence). This CDR3 contains 13 residues. The CDR3 region has the DNA TGTGCCAGCAGCCAAGCGAGTTCAGGGATAGCTTTCTTT. Amino acids: CASSQASSGIAFF.

On this clonotype itself: A much larger clonotype is one base distant, so this may be a read error. This chain links TRBV7-9 with TRBJ1-2, with TRBD1 as a possible D gene (6 bases). The V gene's germline CDR1 is SEHNR and CDR2 FQNEAQ (reference sequence). V dropped 3 bases and J dropped 8 bases, with 13 bases sitting between them. The CDR3 length is 13 residues. CDR3 nucleotides: TGTGCCAGCAGCTTCGGGGGAGGGGGAGGCTACACCTTC. Translation: CASSFGGGGGYTF.